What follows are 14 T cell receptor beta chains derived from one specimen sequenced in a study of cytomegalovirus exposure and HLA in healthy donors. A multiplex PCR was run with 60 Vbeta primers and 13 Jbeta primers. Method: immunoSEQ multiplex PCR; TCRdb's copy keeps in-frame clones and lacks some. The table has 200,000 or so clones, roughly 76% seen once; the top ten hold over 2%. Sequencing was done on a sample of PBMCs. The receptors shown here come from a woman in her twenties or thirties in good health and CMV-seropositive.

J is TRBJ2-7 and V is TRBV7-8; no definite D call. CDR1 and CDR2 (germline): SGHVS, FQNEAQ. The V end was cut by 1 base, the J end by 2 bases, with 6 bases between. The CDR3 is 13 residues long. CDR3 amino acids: CASSLGGTYEQYF. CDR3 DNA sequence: TGTGCCAGCAGCTTAGGAGGAACCTACGAGCAGTACTTC. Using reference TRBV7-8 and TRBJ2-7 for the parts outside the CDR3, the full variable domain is GAGVSQSPRYKVAKRGQDVALRCDPISGHVSLFWYQQALGQGPEFLTYFQNEAQLDKSGLPSDRFFAERPEGSVSTLKIQRTQQEDSAVYLCASSLGGTYEQYFGPGTRLTVT.

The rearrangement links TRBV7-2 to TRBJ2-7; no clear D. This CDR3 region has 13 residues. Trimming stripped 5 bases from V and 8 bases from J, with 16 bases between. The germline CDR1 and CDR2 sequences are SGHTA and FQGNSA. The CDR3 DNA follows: TGTGCCAGCAGCCAAGTCCCGGAGAGTCAGCAGTACTTC. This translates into CASSQVPESQQYF.

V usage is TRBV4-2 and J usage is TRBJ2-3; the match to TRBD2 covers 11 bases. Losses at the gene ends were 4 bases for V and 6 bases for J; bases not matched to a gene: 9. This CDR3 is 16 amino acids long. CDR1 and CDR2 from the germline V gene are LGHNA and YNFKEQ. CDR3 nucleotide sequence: TGTGCCAGCAGCCGCATCTTAGCGGGAGGGTTGGATACGCAGTATTTT. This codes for CASSRILAGGLDTQYF.

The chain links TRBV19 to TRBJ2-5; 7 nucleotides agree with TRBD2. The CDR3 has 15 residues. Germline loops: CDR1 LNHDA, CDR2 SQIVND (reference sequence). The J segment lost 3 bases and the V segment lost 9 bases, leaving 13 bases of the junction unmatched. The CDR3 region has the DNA TGTGCCAGAGATCGGGAAGGGCGGGGGAAAGAGACCCAGTACTTC. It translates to CARDREGRGKETQYF. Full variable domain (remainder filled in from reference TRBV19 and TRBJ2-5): DGGITQSPKYLFRKEGQNVTLSCEQNLNHDAMYWYRQDPGQGLRLIYYSQIVNDFQKGDIAEGYSVSREKKESFPLTVTSAQKNPTAFYLCARDREGRGKETQYFGPGTRLLVL.

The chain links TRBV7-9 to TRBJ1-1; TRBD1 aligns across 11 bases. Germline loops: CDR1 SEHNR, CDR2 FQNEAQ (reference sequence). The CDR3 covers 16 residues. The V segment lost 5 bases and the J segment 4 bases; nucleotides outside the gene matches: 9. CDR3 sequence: CASSLGDRGTGTEAFF. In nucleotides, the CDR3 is TGTGCCAGCAGCCTTGGGGACAGGGGGACGGGCACTGAAGCTTTCTTT. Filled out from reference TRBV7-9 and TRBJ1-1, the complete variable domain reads DTGVSQNPRHKITKRGQNVTFRCDPISEHNRLYWYRQTLGQGPEFLTYFQNEAQLEKSRLLSDRFSAERPKGSFSTLEIQRTEQGDSAMYLCASSLGDRGTGTEAFFGQGTRLTVV.

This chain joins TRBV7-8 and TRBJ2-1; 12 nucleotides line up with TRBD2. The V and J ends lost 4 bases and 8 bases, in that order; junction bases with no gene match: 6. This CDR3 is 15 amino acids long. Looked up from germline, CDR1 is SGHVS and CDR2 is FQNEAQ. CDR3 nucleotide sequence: TGTGCCAGCAGCTCCGGACTAGCGGGATACGATGAGCAGTTCTTC. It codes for CASSSGLAGYDEQFF.

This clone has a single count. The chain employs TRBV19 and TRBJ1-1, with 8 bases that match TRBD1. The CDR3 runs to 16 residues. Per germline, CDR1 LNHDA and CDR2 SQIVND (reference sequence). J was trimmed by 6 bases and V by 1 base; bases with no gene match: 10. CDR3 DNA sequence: TGTGCCAGTAGTATAGGGGTCCTCCACAGGGGGGCTGAAGCTTTCTTT. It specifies CASSIGVLHRGAEAFF.

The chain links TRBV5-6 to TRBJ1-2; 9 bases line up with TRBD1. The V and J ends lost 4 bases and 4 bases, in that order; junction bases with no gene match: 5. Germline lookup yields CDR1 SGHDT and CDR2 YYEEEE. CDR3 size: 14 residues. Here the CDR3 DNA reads TGTGCCAGCAGCCGCGGGACAGGGACCTATGGCTACACCTTC. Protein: CASSRGTGTYGYTF.

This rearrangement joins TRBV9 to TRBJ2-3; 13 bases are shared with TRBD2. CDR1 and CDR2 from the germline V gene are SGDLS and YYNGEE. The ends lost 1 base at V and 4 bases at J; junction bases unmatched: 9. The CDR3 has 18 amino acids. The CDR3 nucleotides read TGTGCCAGCAGCGTAACGCCCGGGACTAGCGGGGTAGCAGATACGCAGTATTTT. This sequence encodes CASSVTPGTSGVADTQYF.

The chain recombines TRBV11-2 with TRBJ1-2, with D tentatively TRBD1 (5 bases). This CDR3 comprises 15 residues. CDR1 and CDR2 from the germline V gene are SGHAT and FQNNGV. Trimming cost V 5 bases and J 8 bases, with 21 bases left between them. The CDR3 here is CASSRKTDSSRGYTF. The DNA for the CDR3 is TGTGCCAGCAGCCGAAAGACAGACAGTTCGAGGGGCTACACCTTC.

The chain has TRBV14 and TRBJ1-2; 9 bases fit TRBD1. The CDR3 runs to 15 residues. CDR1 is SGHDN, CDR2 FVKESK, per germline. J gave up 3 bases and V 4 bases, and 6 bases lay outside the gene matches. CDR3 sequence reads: CASSPQTGGYYGYTF. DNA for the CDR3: TGTGCCAGCAGCCCGCAGACAGGGGGTTACTATGGCTACACCTTC.

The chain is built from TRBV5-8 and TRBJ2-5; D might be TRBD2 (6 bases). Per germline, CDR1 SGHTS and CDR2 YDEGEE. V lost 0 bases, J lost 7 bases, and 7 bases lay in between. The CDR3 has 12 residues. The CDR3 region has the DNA TGTGCCAGCAGCTTGGACGGGGGGACCCAGTACTTC. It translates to CASSLDGGTQYF.

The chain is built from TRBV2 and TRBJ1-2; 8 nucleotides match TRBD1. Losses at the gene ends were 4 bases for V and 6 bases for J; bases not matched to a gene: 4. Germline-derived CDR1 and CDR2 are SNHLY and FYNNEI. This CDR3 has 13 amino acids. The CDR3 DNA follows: TGTGCCAGCAGTGGGACAGGGACGAATGGCTACACCTTC. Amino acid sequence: CASSGTGTNGYTF.

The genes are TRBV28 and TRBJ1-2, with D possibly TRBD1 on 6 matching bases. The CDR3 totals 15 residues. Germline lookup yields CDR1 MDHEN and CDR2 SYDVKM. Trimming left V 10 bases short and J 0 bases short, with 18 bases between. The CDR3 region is CATRPTGTTNYGYTF. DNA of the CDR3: TGTGCCACCCGGCCCACAGGGACCACTAACTATGGCTACACCTTC.